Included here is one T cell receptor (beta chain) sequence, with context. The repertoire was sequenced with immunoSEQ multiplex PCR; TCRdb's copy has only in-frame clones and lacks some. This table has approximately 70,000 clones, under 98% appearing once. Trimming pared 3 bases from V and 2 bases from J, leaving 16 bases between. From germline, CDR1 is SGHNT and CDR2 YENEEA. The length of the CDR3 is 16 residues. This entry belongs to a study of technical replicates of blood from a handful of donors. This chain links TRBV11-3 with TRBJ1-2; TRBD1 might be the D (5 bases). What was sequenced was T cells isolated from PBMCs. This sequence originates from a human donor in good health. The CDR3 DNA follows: TGTGCCAGCAGCTTTAGTTCAAGGGGATGGAACTATGGCTACACCTTC. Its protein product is CASSFSSRGWNYGYTF.